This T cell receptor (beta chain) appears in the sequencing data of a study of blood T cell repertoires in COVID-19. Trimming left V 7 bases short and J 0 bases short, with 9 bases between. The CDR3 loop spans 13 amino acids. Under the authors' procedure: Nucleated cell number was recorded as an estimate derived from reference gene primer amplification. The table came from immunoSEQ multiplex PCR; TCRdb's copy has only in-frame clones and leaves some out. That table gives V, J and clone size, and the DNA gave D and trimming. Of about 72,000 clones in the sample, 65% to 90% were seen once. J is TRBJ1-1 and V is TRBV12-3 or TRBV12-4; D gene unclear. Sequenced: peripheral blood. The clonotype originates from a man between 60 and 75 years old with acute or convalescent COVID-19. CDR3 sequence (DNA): TGTGCCAGCACCCCTGAGATGAACACTGAAGCTTTCTTT. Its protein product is CASTPEMNTEAFF.